This is a list of T cell receptor beta chains from one sample in a study of T cell responses to AZD1222 COVID-19 vaccine. Sequenced by immunoSEQ multiplex PCR; TCRdb stores in-frame clones only, minus some. The table lists 55,000 to 80,000 clones, around three quarters of them singletons. Sequenced material: peripheral blood, taken on day 0 of AZD1222 vaccination. The source is an adult in good health. Both conserved end residues are trimmed from each CDR3. Fields, in order: CDR3 length, J gene, V gene, CDR3 protein.

13,TRBJ2-3,TRBV30,AWSGPSIRQAPQY
13,TRBJ1-1,TRBV4-1,ASSHVTGARTEAF
13,TRBJ1-2,TRBV19,ASSTQPGTGDGYT
10,TRBJ2-3,TRBV11-2,ASSPSTDTQY
11,TRBJ1-5,TRBV6-5,ASDRDWSQPQH
12,TRBJ2-5,TRBV6-2/TRBV6-3,ASSYLGLGETQY
11,TRBJ1-1,TRBV18,ASSPPGRNEAF
11,TRBJ2-7,TRBV7-2,ASSGDSAYEQY
11,TRBJ2-5,TRBV27,ASRPSLQETQY
13,TRBJ2-1,TRBV10-1,ASSEPGQGVDEQF
10,TRBJ2-3,TRBV19,ASSTLGDTQY
11,TRBJ1-5,TRBV27,ASSLQGPQPQH
11,TRBJ1-6,TRBV9,ASRTDRNSPLH
9,TRBJ1-1,TRBV19,ASQLNTEAF
12,TRBJ1-2,TRBV7-2,ASSPRGELYGYT
13,TRBJ1-5,TRBV27,ASSLEGAGNQPQH
13,TRBJ2-2,TRBV11-2,ASSSRGAGTGELF
9,TRBJ1-2,TRBV20-1,SAGHNYGYT
11,TRBJ1-1,TRBV11-3,ASSVDPNTEAF
11,TRBJ2-7,TRBV7-8,ASSLVGGYEQY
12,TRBJ2-3,TRBV5-6,ASTPQSGTDTQY
10,TRBJ1-2,TRBV9,ASSAQSGGYT
12,TRBJ1-2,TRBV9,ASSVGDRSDGYT
12,TRBJ1-6,TRBV5-1,ASSLAGIGSPLH
13,TRBJ2-4,TRBV18,ASSPGREPKNIQY
13,TRBJ1-1,TRBV5-4,ASSFAGRRNTEAF
14,TRBJ2-5,TRBV7-2,ASSLLSSGASGTQY
14,TRBJ2-7,TRBV18,ASSLPSGGQGYEQY
14,TRBJ1-2,TRBV28,ASSEQQGRTNYGYT
12,TRBJ2-7,TRBV3-1/TRBV3-2,ASSPGQGADEQY
13,TRBJ1-5,TRBV2,ASSGGGGGNQPQH
16,TRBJ1-2,TRBV18,ASSPYAPGQVVTYGYT
13,TRBJ1-1,TRBV7-8,ASSPIGGARTEAF
15,TRBJ2-7,TRBV18,ASSPATGGLSSYEQY